Listed below are T cell receptor beta chains from one sample, sequenced in a study of blood T cells in healthy people across ages. TCRdb reprocessed the 5' RACE reads via MiXCR and lists one record per CDR3 protein. The repertoire includes around 1.7 million distinct CDR3 sequences, 28% of them detected once, and more than 6% sits in the top ten. Source material: blood. The receptors derive from a woman aged 25 to 39 in good health. CDR3s include the opening cysteine and the closing phenylalanine or tryptophan. D genes are given only for firm matches. Where a row states a size, it is once, few, many or the class of an expanded clone; other rows omit it.

V gene	clone size	D gene	J gene	CDR3 DNA	CDR3 protein
TRBV14	.	.	TRBJ2-1	TGTGCCAGCAGCCAGAAAAGTTTGGGGCGGATTTACAATGAGCAGTTCTTC	CASSQKSLGRIYNEQFF
TRBV20-1	few	TRBD1	TRBJ1-1	TGCAGTGCTAGGACAGGGGGCTACACTGAAGCTTTCTTT	CSARTGGYTEAFF
TRBV28	.	TRBD1	TRBJ1-5	TGTGCCAGCAGTTTCTCCACAGGGGGACTGAATCAGCCCCAGCATTTT	CASSFSTGGLNQPQHF
TRBV20-1	.	.	TRBJ2-1	TGCAGTGCTAGTCGGGGGTGGTCCTACAATGAGCAGTTCTTC	CSASRGWSYNEQFF
TRBV6-5	.	TRBD1	TRBJ2-2	TGTGCCAGCAGTTACTCGACAGGGGCCGGGGAGCTGTTTTTT	CASSYSTGAGELFF
TRBV11-2	few	TRBD2	TRBJ2-3	TGTGCCAGCAGCTTAGATGGGCGGGGGGCCACCACAGATACGCAGTATTTT	CASSLDGRGATTDTQYF
TRBV10-3	few	.	TRBJ1-1	TGTGCCATCTCACGGGACTCCCAGAACACTGAAGCTTTCTTT	CAISRDSQNTEAFF
TRBV12-3/TRBV12-4	few	.	TRBJ2-3	TGTGCCAGCGGGGCGGGACGGGCAGATACGCAGTATTTT	CASGAGRADTQYF
TRBV7-6	.	TRBD2	TRBJ2-1	TGTGCCAGCAGCTTAGAGGCGGGGGGGATCACTGAGCAGTTCTTC	CASSLEAGGITEQFF
TRBV7-9	few	.	TRBJ1-3	TGTGCCAGCAGCCTGTGGACGGGTAAAGACACCATATATTTT	CASSLWTGKDTIYF
TRBV7-9	.	.	TRBJ1-2	TGTGCCAGCAGCTTAGATAGCGGGGGCTTGGGTGGCTACACCTTC	CASSLDSGGLGGYTF
TRBV3-1	.	.	TRBJ2-5	TGTGCCAGCAGCCAAGAGCTGACAGTTGAAGAGACCCAGTACTTC	CASSQELTVEETQYF
TRBV9	.	TRBD2	TRBJ2-7	TGTGCCAGCAGCCCAAGCGGGAGGCCCTACGAGCAGTACTTC	CASSPSGRPYEQYF
TRBV7-3	.	TRBD1	TRBJ1-2	TGTGCCAGCAGCTTCCTGGACAGGGAAAACTATGGCTACACCTTC	CASSFLDRENYGYTF